What follows is one T cell receptor beta chain and its context. The antigen is unknown. This sample is drawn from a study of shared clonotypes between healthy human individuals. Profiling relied on immunoSEQ multiplex PCR, and the TCRdb table lists in-frame clones only, not all of them. Of approximately 1,500,000 clones listed, under 99% are singletons. Study-level points and caveats: Sharing across four donors was highest in naive CD4 (around 5%) and lowest in memory CD8 (0.4%). Researchers sampled blood only, noting tissue repertoires likely differ.

Looked up from germline, CDR1 is SGHNT and CDR2 is YYREEE (reference sequence). The CDR3 runs to 14 residues. Trimming stripped 3 bases from V and 6 bases from J, with 14 bases between. This receptor was obtained from a man aged 25 to 40 in good health. The J gene is TRBJ2-3, the V gene TRBV5-4, with D possibly matching TRBD2 (6 bases). Sequencing was carried out using naive CD4+ T cells sorted from blood. Subset noted: CD45RA+ positively selected. DNA for the CDR3: TGTGCCAGCAGCTCTGGGGGGATAGGCGATACGCAGTATTTT. Protein: CASSSGGIGDTQYF.